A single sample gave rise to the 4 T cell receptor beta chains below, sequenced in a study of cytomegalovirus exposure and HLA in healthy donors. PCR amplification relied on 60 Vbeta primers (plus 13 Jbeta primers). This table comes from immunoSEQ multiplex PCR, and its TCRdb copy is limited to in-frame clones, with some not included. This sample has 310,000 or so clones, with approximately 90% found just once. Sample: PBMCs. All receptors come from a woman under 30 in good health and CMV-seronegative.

Written as DNA, the CDR3 is TGTGCCAGCAGTCAGACAGGGGACTCCTACAATGAGCAGTTCTTC. Amino acid sequence: CASSQTGDSYNEQFF. The J gene is TRBJ2-1, the V gene TRBV6-5; 8 positions agree with TRBD1. Germline V CDR1 and CDR2: MNHEY, SVGAGI. V was clipped by 5 bases and J by 0 bases; unmatched bases: 3. The CDR3 has 15 residues.

CDR3 sequence: CASSPGSAYEQYF. As DNA, the CDR3 is TGTGCCAGCAGTCCCGGGAGCGCCTACGAGCAGTACTTC. V gene TRBV27 combines with J gene TRBJ2-7, with a tentative D call TRBD2 (6 bases). Germline CDR1 reads MNHEY; CDR2 reads SMNVEV (reference sequence). Between the trimmed V and J ends, which lost 5 bases and 2 bases, there was a span of 10 bases. The CDR3 spans 13 residues.

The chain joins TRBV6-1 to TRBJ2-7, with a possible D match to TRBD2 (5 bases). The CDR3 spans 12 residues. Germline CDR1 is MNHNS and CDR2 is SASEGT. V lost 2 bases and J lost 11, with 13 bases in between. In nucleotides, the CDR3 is TGTGCCAGCAGTGAATCACCGGGATACGAGTACTTC. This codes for CASSESPGYEYF.

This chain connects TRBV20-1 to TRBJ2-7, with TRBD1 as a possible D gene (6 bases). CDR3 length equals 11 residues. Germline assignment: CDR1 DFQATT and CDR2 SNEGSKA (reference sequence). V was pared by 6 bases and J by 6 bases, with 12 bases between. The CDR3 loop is CSAPGASEQYF. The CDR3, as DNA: TGCAGTGCCCCAGGGGCCTCCGAGCAGTACTTC.